This T cell receptor beta chain was found in a study of CD8 T cells in Susac syndrome. The germline CDR1 and CDR2 sequences are SGHTA and FQGNSA. This CDR3 has 16 residues. Trimming cost V 7 bases and J 3 bases, with 21 bases left between them. Random hexamers served to reverse transcribe roughly 0.5 to 1 ug RNA. TCRdb fed the immunoSEQ multiplex PCR reads into MiXCR, producing one record per CDR3 protein. The sample consists of hundreds of thousands of distinct CDR3 sequences, almost 85% of them appearing once. Study results and caveats: The study recognized that the number of individuals in its TCR sequencing and HLA analysis was relatively small.

To note about this clonotype: The antigen remains unidentified.

The chain couples TRBV7-2 to TRBJ1-1; D is ambiguous. Sequencing was performed on CD8+ T cells from PBMCs. The source is a human donor with multiple sclerosis. CDR3 region: CASTLSLFALHTEAFF. In DNA, the CDR3 is TGTGCCAGCACCCTTTCCCTCTTCGCGTTGCACACTGAAGCTTTCTTT.